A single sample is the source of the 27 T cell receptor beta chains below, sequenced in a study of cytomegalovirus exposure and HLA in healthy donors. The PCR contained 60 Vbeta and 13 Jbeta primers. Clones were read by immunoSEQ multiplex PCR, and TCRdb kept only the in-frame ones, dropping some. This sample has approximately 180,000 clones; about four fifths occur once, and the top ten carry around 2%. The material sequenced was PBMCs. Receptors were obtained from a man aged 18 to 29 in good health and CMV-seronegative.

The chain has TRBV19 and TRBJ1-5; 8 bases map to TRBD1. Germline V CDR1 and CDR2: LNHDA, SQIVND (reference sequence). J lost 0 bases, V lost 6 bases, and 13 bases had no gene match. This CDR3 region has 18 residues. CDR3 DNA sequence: TGTGCCAGTAGCAGAACTAGACAGGGGTTTTATAGCAATCAGCCCCAGCATTTT. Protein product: CASSRTRQGFYSNQPQHF.

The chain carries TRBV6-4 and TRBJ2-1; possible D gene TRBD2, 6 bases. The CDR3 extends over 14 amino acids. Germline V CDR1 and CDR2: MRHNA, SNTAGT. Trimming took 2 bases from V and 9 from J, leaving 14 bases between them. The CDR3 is CASSDSGTSFEQFF. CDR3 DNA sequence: TGTGCCAGCAGTGACAGTGGAACTAGCTTTGAGCAGTTCTTC.

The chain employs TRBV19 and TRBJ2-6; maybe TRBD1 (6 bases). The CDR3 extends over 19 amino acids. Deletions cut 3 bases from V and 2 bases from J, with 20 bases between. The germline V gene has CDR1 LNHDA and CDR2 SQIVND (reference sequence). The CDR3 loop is CASSMRTTGGRAGANVLTF. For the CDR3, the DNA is TGTGCCAGTAGTATGCGGACGACAGGCGGCCGGGCTGGGGCCAACGTCCTGACTTTC.

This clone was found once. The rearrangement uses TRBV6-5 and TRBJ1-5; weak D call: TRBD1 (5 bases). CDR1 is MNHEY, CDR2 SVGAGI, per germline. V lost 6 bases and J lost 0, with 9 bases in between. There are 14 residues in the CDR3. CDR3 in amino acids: CASRRTISNQPQHF. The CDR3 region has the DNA TGTGCCAGCAGACGGACAATTAGCAATCAGCCCCAGCATTTT.

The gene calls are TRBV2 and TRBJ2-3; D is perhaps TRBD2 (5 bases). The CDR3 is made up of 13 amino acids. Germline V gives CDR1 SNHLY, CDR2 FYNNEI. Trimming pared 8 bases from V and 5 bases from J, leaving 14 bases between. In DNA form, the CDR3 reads TGTGCCAGCGGAGGAAACCGGGGAGATACGCAGTATTTT. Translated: CASGGNRGDTQYF. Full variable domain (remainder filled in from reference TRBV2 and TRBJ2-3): EPEVTQTPSHQVTQMGQEVILRCVPISNHLYFYWYRQILGQKVEFLVSFYNNEISEKSEIFDDQFSVERPDGSNFTLKIRSTKLEDSAMYFCASGGNRGDTQYFGPGTRLTVL.

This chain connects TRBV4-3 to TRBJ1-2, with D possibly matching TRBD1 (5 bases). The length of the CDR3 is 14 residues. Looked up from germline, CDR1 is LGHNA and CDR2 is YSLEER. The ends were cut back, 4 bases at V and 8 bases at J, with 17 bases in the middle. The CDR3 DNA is TGCGCCAGCAGCCCTGGGACTCAAGGCAGGGGCTACACCTTC. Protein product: CASSPGTQGRGYTF.

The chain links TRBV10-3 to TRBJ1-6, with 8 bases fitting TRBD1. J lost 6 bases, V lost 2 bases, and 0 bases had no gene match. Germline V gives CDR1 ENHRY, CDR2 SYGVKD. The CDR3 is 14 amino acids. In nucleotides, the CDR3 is TGTGCCATCAGTGAGACAGGGGGTAATTCACCCCTCCACTTT. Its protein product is CAISETGGNSPLHF.

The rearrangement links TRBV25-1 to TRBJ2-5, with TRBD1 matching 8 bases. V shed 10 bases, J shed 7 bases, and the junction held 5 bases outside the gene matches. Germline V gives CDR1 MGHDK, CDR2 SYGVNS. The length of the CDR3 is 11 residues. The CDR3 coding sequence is TGTGCCACTGGACAGGGTGCGACCCAGTACTTC. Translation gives CATGQGATQYF.

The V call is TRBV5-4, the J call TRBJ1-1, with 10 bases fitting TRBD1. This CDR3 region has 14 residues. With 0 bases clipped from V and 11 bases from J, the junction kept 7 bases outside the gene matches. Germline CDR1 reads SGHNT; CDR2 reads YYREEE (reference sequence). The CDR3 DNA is TGTGCCAGCAGCTTGGGGGCAGGGACAGGGGAGGCTTTCTTT. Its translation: CASSLGAGTGEAFF.

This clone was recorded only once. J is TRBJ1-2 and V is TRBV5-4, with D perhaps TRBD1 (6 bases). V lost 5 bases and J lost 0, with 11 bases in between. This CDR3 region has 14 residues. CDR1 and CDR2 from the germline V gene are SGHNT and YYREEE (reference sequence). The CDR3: CASRIQGSNYGYTF. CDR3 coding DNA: TGTGCCAGCAGAATACAGGGTTCTAACTATGGCTACACCTTC.

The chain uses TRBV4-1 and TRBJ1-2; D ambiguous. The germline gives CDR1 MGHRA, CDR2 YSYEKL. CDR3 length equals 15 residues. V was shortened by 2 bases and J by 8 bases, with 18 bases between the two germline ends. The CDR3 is CASSQRGPFYLGYTF. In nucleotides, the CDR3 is TGCGCCAGCAGCCAACGAGGGCCCTTTTATTTGGGCTACACCTTC.

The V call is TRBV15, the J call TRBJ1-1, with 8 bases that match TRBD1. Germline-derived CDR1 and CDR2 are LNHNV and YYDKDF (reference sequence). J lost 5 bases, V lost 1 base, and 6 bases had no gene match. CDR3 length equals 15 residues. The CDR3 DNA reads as TGTGCCACCAGCAGAGGATCTACAGGGGGGACTGAAGCTTTCTTT. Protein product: CATSRGSTGGTEAFF.

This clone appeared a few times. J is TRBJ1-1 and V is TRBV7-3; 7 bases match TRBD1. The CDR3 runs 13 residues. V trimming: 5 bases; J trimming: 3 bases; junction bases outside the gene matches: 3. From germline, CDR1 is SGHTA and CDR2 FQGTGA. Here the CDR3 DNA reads TGTGCCAGCAGCCCACAGGGGCACACTGAAGCTTTCTTT. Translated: CASSPQGHTEAFF.

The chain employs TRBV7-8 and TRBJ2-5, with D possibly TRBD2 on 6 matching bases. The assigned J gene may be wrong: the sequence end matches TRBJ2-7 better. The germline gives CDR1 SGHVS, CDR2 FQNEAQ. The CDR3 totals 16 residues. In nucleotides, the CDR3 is TGTGCCAGCAGCACTCGGGACTTCCAGATTGCCTACGAGCAGTACTTC. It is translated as CASSTRDFQIAYEQYF.

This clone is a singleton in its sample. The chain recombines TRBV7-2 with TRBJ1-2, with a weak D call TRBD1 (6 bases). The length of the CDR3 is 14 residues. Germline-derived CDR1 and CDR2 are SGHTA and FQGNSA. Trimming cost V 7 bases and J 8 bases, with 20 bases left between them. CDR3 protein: CASIPTGTSRGYTF. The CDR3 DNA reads TGTGCCAGCATCCCGACAGGAACGAGTCGGGGCTACACCTTC. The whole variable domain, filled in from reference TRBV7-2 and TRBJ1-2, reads GAGVSQSPSNKVTEKGKDVELRCDPISGHTALYWYRQSLGQGLEFLIYFQGNSAPDKSGLPSDRFSAERTGGSVSTLTIQRTQQEDSAVYLCASIPTGTSRGYTFGSGTRLTVV.

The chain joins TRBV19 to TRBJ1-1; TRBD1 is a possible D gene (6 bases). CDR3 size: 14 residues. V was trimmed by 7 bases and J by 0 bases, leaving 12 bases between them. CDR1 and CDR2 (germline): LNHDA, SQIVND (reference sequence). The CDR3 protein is CASTKTGMNTEAFF. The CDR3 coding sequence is TGTGCCAGTACCAAGACAGGAATGAACACTGAAGCTTTCTTT.

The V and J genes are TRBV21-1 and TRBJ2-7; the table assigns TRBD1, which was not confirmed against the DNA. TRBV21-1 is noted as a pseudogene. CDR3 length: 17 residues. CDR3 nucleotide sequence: TGTGTCAGCAGCAAAGGATCCCCTAAGGGGGACTCCTACGAGCAGTACTTC. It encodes CVSSKGSPKGDSYEQYF.

DNA of the CDR3: TGTGCCAGCAGCCAACGGGGGATGGGAGAGACCCAGTACTTC. Residues: CASSQRGMGETQYF. The chain employs TRBV7-8 and TRBJ2-5, with D possibly being TRBD2 (6 bases). Trimming cost V 5 bases and J 4 bases, with 14 bases left between them. Germline CDR1 reads SGHVS; CDR2 reads FQNEAQ. This CDR3 region has 14 residues.

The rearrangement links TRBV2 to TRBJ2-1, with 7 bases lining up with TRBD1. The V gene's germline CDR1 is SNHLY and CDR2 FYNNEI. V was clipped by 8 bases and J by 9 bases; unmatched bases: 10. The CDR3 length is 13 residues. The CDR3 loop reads CASFDRAISEQFF. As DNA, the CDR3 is TGTGCCAGCTTCGACAGGGCGATTTCTGAGCAGTTCTTC.

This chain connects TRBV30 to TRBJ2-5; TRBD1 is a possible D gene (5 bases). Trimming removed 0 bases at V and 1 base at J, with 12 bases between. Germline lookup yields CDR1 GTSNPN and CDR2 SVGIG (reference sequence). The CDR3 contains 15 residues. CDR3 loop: CAWSVPRQTQETQYF. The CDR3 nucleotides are TGTGCCTGGAGTGTACCCAGACAGACCCAAGAGACCCAGTACTTC. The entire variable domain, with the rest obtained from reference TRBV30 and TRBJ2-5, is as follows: SQTIHQWPATLVQPVGSPLSLECTVEGTSNPNLYWYRQAAGRGLQLLFYSVGIGQISSEVPQNLSASRPQDRQFILSSKKLLLSDSGFYLCAWSVPRQTQETQYFGPGTRLLVL.

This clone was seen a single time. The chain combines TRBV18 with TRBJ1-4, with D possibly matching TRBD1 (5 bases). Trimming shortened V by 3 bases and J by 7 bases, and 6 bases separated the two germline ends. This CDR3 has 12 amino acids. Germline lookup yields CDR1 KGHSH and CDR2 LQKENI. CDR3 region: CASSPTVEKLFF. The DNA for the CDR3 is TGTGCCAGCTCACCGACAGTTGAAAAACTGTTTTTT.

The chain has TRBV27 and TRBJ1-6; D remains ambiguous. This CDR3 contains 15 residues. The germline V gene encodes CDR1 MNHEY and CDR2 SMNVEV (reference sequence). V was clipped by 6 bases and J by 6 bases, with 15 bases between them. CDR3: CASRPRQVTNSPLHF. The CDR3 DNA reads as TGTGCCAGCAGACCTCGACAAGTTACTAATTCACCCCTCCACTTT.

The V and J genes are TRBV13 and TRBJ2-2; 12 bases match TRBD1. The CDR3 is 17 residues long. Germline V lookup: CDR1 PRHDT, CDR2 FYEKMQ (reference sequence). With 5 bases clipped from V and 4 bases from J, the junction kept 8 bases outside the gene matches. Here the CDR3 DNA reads TGTGCCAGCAGCCCAACTCCGGGACAGGGGGCCACCGGGGAGCTGTTTTTT. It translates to CASSPTPGQGATGELFF.

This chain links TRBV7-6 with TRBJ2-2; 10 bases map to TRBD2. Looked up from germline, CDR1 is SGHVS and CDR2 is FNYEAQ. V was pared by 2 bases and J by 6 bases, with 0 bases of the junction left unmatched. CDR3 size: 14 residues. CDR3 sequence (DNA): TGTGCCAGCAGCTTACTAGCGGGAGCCGGGGAGCTGTTTTTT. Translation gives CASSLLAGAGELFF.

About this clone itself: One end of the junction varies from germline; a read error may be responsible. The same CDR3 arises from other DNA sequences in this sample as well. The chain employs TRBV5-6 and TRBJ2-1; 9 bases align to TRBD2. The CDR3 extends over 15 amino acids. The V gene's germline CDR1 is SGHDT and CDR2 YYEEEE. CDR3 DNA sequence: TGCGCCAGCAGCTTAATTAGCGGGAGCGTCCATGAGCAGTTCTTC. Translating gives CASSLISGSVHEQFF.

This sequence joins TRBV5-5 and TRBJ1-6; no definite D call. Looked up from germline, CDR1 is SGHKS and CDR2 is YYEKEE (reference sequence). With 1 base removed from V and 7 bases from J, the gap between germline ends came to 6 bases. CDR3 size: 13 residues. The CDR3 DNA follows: TGTGCCAGCAGCTTGTCCACAAATTCACCCCTCCACTTT. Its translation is CASSLSTNSPLHF.

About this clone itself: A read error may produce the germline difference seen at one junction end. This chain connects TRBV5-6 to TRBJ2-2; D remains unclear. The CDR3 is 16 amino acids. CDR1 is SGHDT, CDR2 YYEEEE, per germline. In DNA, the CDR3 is TGTGCCAGCAGTTTGGGTTGGCGGCGGAACACCGGGGAGCTGTTTTTT. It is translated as CASSLGWRRNTGELFF. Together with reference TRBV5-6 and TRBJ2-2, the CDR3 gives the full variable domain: DAGVTQSPTHLIKTRGQQVTLRCSPKSGHDTVSWYQQALGQGPQFIFQYYEEEERQRGNFPDRFSGHQFPNYSSELNVNALLLGDSALYLCASSLGWRRNTGELFFGEGSRLTVL.